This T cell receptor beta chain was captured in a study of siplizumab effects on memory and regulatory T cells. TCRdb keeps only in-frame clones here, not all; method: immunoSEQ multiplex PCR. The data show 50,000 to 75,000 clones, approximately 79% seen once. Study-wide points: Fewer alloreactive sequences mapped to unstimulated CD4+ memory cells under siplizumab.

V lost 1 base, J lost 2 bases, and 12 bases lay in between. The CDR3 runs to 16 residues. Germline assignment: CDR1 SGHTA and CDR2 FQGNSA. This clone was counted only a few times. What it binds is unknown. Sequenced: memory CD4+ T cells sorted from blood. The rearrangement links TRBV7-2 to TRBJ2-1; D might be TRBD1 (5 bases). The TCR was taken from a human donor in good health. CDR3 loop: CASSLGLAQAYNEQFF. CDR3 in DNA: TGTGCCAGCAGCTTAGGTTTGGCACAGGCCTACAATGAGCAGTTCTTC.